Described below is a single T cell receptor (beta chain) sequence and its context. Its specific antigen is unknown. No much larger clonotype is one base removed from it; base qualities were not supplied. TCRbeta CDR3 regions were amplified from genomic DNA by means of the immunoSEQ Assay, a bias-controlled multiplex PCR. As for how the authors treated the data: Within the assay, amplification of reference gene primers was used to estimate how many nucleated cells each sample contained. To quantify the absolute abundance of each unique TCRbeta CDR3 rearrangement, sequence reads were collapsed and filtered. For each sample, productive Simpson clonality was calculated as the square root of Simpson's diversity index across productive rearrangements. In TCRdb, the immuneACCESS table is reduced to in-frame sequences with V and J assigned. These tables do not hold every clone; where another copy was compared, an unresolved V gene accounts for under half, and the others remain unexplained. Clonal size and the V and J genes are those of that table, whereas D and trimming came from the DNA. The sample yields about 64,000 clones; 84% were counted once. The ten largest clonotypes hold 5.6% of the sample.

The CDR3 numbers 13 residues from cysteine through phenylalanine. The read is trimmed to its CDR3 DNA, 39 bases read in frame from base 1. The trim is 3 bases for V and 1 base for J, with a gap of 6 bases between the germline ends. The germline V gene supplies CDR1 ENHRY and CDR2 SYGVKD. This entry belongs to a study of blood T cell repertoires in COVID-19 (TCRdb year 2020). A note on the overall study: Collaborator samples came from the United States, Italy and Spain and covered acute and convalescent phases of COVID-19. The material from the prospective study consisted of cDNA or gDNA derived from T cells, B-cell-depleted T cells, or PBMCs. Subjects who had been exposed to COVID-19, were actively infected with it, or had recovered from it provided the deeply sampled blood TCRbeta repertoires that made up the dataset. The repertoires were made available in a free public database intended to serve as a resource for research on the immune response to SARS-CoV-2. The samples were drawn from two sources: the first 160 participants of the ongoing ImmuneRACE study, and 1,000 to 1,500 subjects contributed by 6 global collaborators. A de-identified subject ID, COVID-19 status, age in years and sex were almost always included in the sample metadata. Where available, HLA class I and class II types were obtained from metadata supplied by the sample provider rather than from assay-based typing. Paper-wide results and their limitations: Clinical and demographic metadata were provided uncurated, with the amount varying by source and participant.

The collaborating institutions used their own protocols to collect whole blood in K2EDTA tubes. For TCRbeta analysis, collaborators shipped samples in one of three forms: frozen whole blood, isolated PBMCs, or DNA extracted from either of those sample types. The receptor was isolated from a woman between 55 and 75 years old with acute or convalescent COVID-19. The chain is encoded by TRBV10-3 joined to TRBJ1-1, and the D gene may be TRBD1, 5 bases matching. The sample comprised peripheral blood. The DNA is TGTGCCATCAGTGACAGGGCGAACACTGAAGCTTTCTTT. Its translation reads: CAISDRANTEAFF.